This T cell receptor (beta chain) was identified in a study of CD8 T cells in ankylosing spondylitis. Researchers built TCR beta libraries using quantitative 5'-RACE with molecular barcodes. One entry per CDR3 protein results from TCRdb running MiXCR on the 5' RACE reads. The table has approximately 440,000 distinct CDR3 sequences, roughly 15% seen once; the top ten hold around 0.92%. A note on this clonotype: Its matching antigen is unknown.

The study, taken as a whole, reports: It appeared that ankylosing spondylitis blood was characterized by a TCR beta motif of eight highly homologous variants.

The germline V gene encodes CDR1 DFQATT and CDR2 SNEGSKA (reference sequence). The J segment lost 7 bases and the V segment lost 0 bases, leaving 10 bases of the junction unmatched. This CDR3 has 16 amino acids. The TCR was taken from a male donor with ankylosing spondylitis. The V gene is TRBV20-1, the J gene TRBJ2-2; 8 bases align to TRBD2. Material: blood, either unsorted or a sorted T cell fraction (not recorded which). This CDR3 is CSARDSSRGGFGELFF. The CDR3, as DNA: TGCAGTGCTAGAGATTCTTCCCGGGGGGGCTTCGGGGAGCTGTTTTTT.